The T cell receptor (beta chain) under discussion was sequenced for a study of T cell responses to AZD1222 COVID-19 vaccine. In the study overall: It was second doses at about 4 or about 12 weeks that were pooled. Notes on the study in general: Spike-specific TCR breadth and depth rose after two AZD1222 doses. White British people made up most donors, females outnumbered males, and clonal diversity was possibly underestimated.

Details on this clone: Its cognate antigen is unknown.

The data were produced by immunoSEQ multiplex PCR, yet TCRdb's version contains in-frame clones alone and is incomplete. The sample carries some 130,000 clones, roughly nine tenths recorded once. J was trimmed by 5 bases and V by 5 bases; bases with no gene match: 2. CDR1 and CDR2 from the germline V gene are SGHAT and FQNNGV. The CDR3 is 15 residues long. The V and J genes are TRBV11-2 and TRBJ2-1; the match to TRBD2 covers 14 bases. The receptor was isolated from an adult in good health. Sequencing used peripheral blood, obtained on day 0 of AZD1222 vaccination. In DNA form, the CDR3 reads TGTGCCAGCAGCCAGACTAGCGGGGGGGACAATGAGCAGTTCTTC. Translated: CASSQTSGGDNEQFF.